A selection of T cell receptor beta chains follows, all from one sample in a study of blood T cell repertoires in COVID-19. Here immunoSEQ multiplex PCR was the method, and the copy in TCRdb shows in-frame clones only, minus some. Of just over 300,000 clones in the sample, roughly 89% were seen once. The sequenced sample consisted of peripheral blood. The receptors come from a woman in her twenties or thirties with COVID-19, enrolled during active disease. Each CDR3 is given with its conserved first and last residue. D genes are given only for firm matches. Clone size, where shown, is once, few, many, or a class for clones that have expanded.

>.|TRBV7-2|once|TRBJ2-3
TGTGCCAGCAGCGTAGAGCTTCTGGGCACAGATACGCAGTATTTT
CASSVELLGTDTQYF
>TRBD1|TRBV7-9|.|TRBJ2-1
TGTGCCAGCAGCTCGGCCGGGACAGGGGGTAACGAGCAGTTCTTC
CASSSAGTGGNEQFF
>TRBD1|TRBV3-1/TRBV3-2|.|TRBJ2-3
TGTGCCAGCGGGACAGGGTTGGGGAATACGCAGTATTTT
CASGTGLGNTQYF
>.|TRBV27|.|TRBJ2-2
TGTGCCAGCAGTTCCCACGGACAGACTACCGGGGAGCTGTTTTTT
CASSSHGQTTGELFF
>.|TRBV19|.|TRBJ1-1
TGTGCCAGTAGTATCCCCGGGGCTGAAGCTTTCTTT
CASSIPGAEAFF
>.|TRBV27|.|TRBJ2-5
TGTGCCAGCAGTTTGTCGGGGTTAGAGACCCAGTACTTC
CASSLSGLETQYF
>TRBD1|TRBV5-6|.|TRBJ1-1
TGTGCCAGCAGCTTGTTCACAGGGGCCCCAAGTACTGAAGCTTTCTTT
CASSLFTGAPSTEAFF
>.|TRBV5-1|.|TRBJ2-5
TGCGCCAGCAGCTTGGATACAGGGCCGCAAGAGACCCAGTACTTC
CASSLDTGPQETQYF
>.|TRBV19|.|TRBJ1-5
TGTGCCAGTAGTACCTGGACAGCAAGCAATCAGCCCCAGCATTTT
CASSTWTASNQPQHF
>TRBD1|TRBV28|.|TRBJ1-1
TGTGCCAGCAGTCCCGGGACAGGGTGGTTGACTGAAGCTTTCTTT
CASSPGTGWLTEAFF
>.|TRBV6-1|.|TRBJ2-7
TGTGCCAGCAGTGGACAGGTCTACGAGCAGTACTTC
CASSGQVYEQYF
>.|TRBV27|.|TRBJ1-1
TGTGCCAGCAGTTCCCAGTACACTGAAGCTTTCTTT
CASSSQYTEAFF
>TRBD2|TRBV3-1/TRBV3-2|.|TRBJ2-5
TGTGCCAGCAGCCAAGATGTAGCGGGGGGGCAGGAGACCCAGTACTTC
CASSQDVAGGQETQYF
>.|TRBV4-2|.|TRBJ2-3
TGTGCCAGCAGCCAAGATGCGGTAAGAGATACGCAGTATTTT
CASSQDAVRDTQYF
>.|TRBV5-1|.|TRBJ1-4
TGCGCCAGCAGCCCTCGTCGCAGTTTCCCTGCAACTAATGAAAAACTGTTTTTT
CASSPRRSFPATNEKLFF
>TRBD2|TRBV5-4|.|TRBJ2-5
TGTGCCAGCAGCTTTAACGGGGGGGCGGAGACCCAGTACTTC
CASSFNGGAETQYF
>TRBD2|TRBV18|.|TRBJ2-1
TGTGCCAGCTCAACGACTCTAGCGGGCGATAACAATGAGCAGTTCTTC
CASSTTLAGDNNEQFF
>.|TRBV27|.|TRBJ1-5
TGTGCCAGCAGTTTAGGCTTTAATCAGCCCCAGCATTTT
CASSLGFNQPQHF
>.|TRBV11-3|.|TRBJ2-3
TGTGCCAGCGGGCTCACAGATACGCAGTATTTT
CASGLTDTQYF
>TRBD1|TRBV9|.|TRBJ2-1
TGTGCCAGCAGTACACAGACAGGGGGCTATGAGCAGTTCTTC
CASSTQTGGYEQFF
>.|TRBV12-5|.|TRBJ2-2
TGTGCTAGTGGTTTCGGTAGCCCCGGGGAGCTGTTTTTT
CASGFGSPGELFF
>TRBD1|TRBV6-2/TRBV6-3|.|TRBJ1-1
TGTGCCAGCAGTCGACAGGGGTTAACTGAAGCTTTCTTT
CASSRQGLTEAFF
>TRBD1|TRBV29-1|many|TRBJ2-2
TGCAGCGTATCCCGGACAGGTGACACCGGGGAGCTGTTTTTT
CSVSRTGDTGELFF
>.|TRBV2|.|TRBJ2-3
TGTGCCAGCAGTGCCGCGACAGGGAGGACAGATACGCAGTATTTT
CASSAATGRTDTQYF
>.|TRBV7-2|.|TRBJ1-3
TGTGCCAGCAGCGGGGGGAGCTCTGGAAACACCATATATTTT
CASSGGSSGNTIYF
>TRBD1|TRBV5-4|.|TRBJ1-2
TGTGCCAGCACCCCAGGAGGGGGCGCGAAGGGCTACACCTTC
CASTPGGGAKGYTF
>.|TRBV7-8|.|TRBJ2-7
TGTGCCAGCAGTTCTAGGCCCGGAGGGAGCTCCTACGAGCAGTACTTC
CASSSRPGGSSYEQYF
>TRBD1|TRBV12-5|few|TRBJ1-6
TGTGCTAGTGGAGCCGGGACAGCCTATACCTCCTATAATTCACCCCTCCACTTT
CASGAGTAYTSYNSPLHF
>TRBD2|TRBV6-5|.|TRBJ2-3
TGTGCCAGCAGGGGACTAGCGGATACGCAGTATTTT
CASRGLADTQYF
>.|TRBV12-3/TRBV12-4|.|TRBJ1-3
TGTGCCAGTACGGGAGTTTCTGGAAACACCATATATTTT
CASTGVSGNTIYF
>.|TRBV6-1|.|TRBJ2-7
TGTGCCAGCAGTGATCAGGGTTCCTTCTACGAGCAGTACTTC
CASSDQGSFYEQYF
>TRBD1|TRBV5-6|.|TRBJ1-6
TGTGCCAGCAACGAGGACAGGGCCTATAATTCACCCCTCCACTTT
CASNEDRAYNSPLHF
>.|TRBV5-5|.|TRBJ2-2
TGTGCCAGCAGCCTTGATTGGGGGCTGAACACCGGGGAGCTGTTTTTT
CASSLDWGLNTGELFF
>TRBD2|TRBV7-8|.|TRBJ2-5
TGTGCCAGCACCCTAAGGGAGGGTTGGACCCAGTACTTC
CASTLREGWTQYF
>TRBD1|TRBV18|.|TRBJ1-1
TGTGCCAGCTCACCACGGGACAGGCCGAACACTGAAGCTTTCTTT
CASSPRDRPNTEAFF
>TRBD2|TRBV6-2/TRBV6-3|.|TRBJ2-5
TGTGCCAGCAGCCGGACTAGCATGGAGACCCAGTACTTC
CASSRTSMETQYF
>.|TRBV5-4|.|TRBJ2-5
TGTGCCAGCAGCTTGGTGCAGCAAGAGACCCAGTACTTC
CASSLVQQETQYF
>TRBD1|TRBV5-4|.|TRBJ1-1
TGTGCCAGCAGCTTGGGACAGGGGAGGACTGAAGCTTTCTTT
CASSLGQGRTEAFF
>.|TRBV5-1|.|TRBJ1-3
TGCGCCAGCAGCTATGATGAGACATCTGGAAACACCATATATTTT
CASSYDETSGNTIYF
>.|TRBV5-1|.|TRBJ1-2
TGCGCCAGCAGCTTACAGGTCGCTGGGGGCGGCTACACCTTC
CASSLQVAGGGYTF
>TRBD1|TRBV3-1/TRBV3-2|.|TRBJ1-1
TGTGCCTCCGGGACAGCATACACTGAAGCTTTCTTT
CASGTAYTEAFF
>.|TRBV13|.|TRBJ1-2
TGTGCCAGCAGCTTAGAAGGACGGGGTGGCTACACCTTC
CASSLEGRGGYTF